This T cell receptor (beta chain) comes out of a study of blood T cell repertoires in COVID-19. On the study more broadly: The samples span acute and convalescent COVID-19 from the United States, Italy and Spain. In each case, the material was cDNA or gDNA derived from T cells, B-cell-depleted T cells, or PBMCs.

There are 13 residues in the CDR3. Germline V CDR1 and CDR2: SGHVS, FNYEAQ. Trimming left V 5 bases short and J 1 base short, with 8 bases between. Original handling: From reference gene primer amplification, estimates of nucleated cell counts were derived. Clones were sequenced by immunoSEQ multiplex PCR, and TCRdb holds only the in-frame ones, with some missing. Clone size and the V and J calls come from that table; the DNA yielded D and trimming. The table shows roughly 200,000 clones, with approximately 86% occurring only once. The sample comprised peripheral blood. The V gene is TRBV7-6, the J gene TRBJ1-2, with no clear D. This TCR was sampled from a woman under 40 with active or convalescent COVID-19. CDR3 loop: CASSVELNYGYTF. The CDR3 bases are TGTGCCAGCAGCGTCGAGCTTAACTATGGCTACACCTTC.